The rows below give T cell receptor beta chains drawn from one sample of a study of shared clonotypes between healthy human individuals. The table came from immunoSEQ multiplex PCR; TCRdb's copy has only in-frame clones and leaves some out. The sample holds roughly 650,000 clones; approximately 97% are singletons and the top ten take 0.045% to 0.07%. Sample: naive CD4+ T cells sorted from blood. The source of these receptors is a woman in her 30s in good health. Each CDR3 is given with its conserved first and last residue.

j_call v_call cdr3_aa
TRBJ2-5 TRBV5-4 CASSTSAQETQYF
TRBJ1-4 TRBV7-6 CASSPRRSTNEKLFF
TRBJ1-3 TRBV18 CASSPPSWTPGNTIYF
TRBJ1-1 TRBV29-1 CSVVPRQNTEAFF
TRBJ2-7 TRBV10-1 CASSGDSTYEQYF
TRBJ2-7 TRBV19 CASRSGGSSYEQYF
TRBJ2-7 TRBV27 CASSSPRELGTYEQYF
TRBJ2-1 TRBV27 CASSLERAHEQFF
TRBJ2-3 TRBV5-1 CASSEAGGSTDTQYF
TRBJ2-7 TRBV9 CASSVSAGSSYEQYF
TRBJ2-7 TRBV5-6 CASSPWPNGYEQYF
TRBJ1-2 TRBV6-5 CASTLAGDGYTF
TRBJ2-7 TRBV19 CASSILAGPYEQYF
TRBJ2-7 TRBV7-2 CASSFGGSDHEQYF
TRBJ2-5 TRBV7-9 CASSLGLTRGLERETQYF
TRBJ2-2 TRBV5-4 CASSTGTANTGELFF